The 15 T cell receptor beta chains presented below share a single source sample, sequenced in a study of blood T cells in healthy people across ages. Through a sample-barcoded 5' primer and a J-beta primer mix, a second PCR was run for roughly 6 to 12 cycles. TCRdb called the 5' RACE reads again in MiXCR, with one record for every CDR3 protein. Among almost 550,000 distinct CDR3 sequences listed, approximately 25% were seen once. This sample was also put to use in a study of T cells of mothers and their children.

The material sequenced was blood. These TCRs come from a boy aged 5-17 years in good health.

This chain links TRBV12-3 or TRBV12-4 with TRBJ1-4; possible D gene TRBD1, 5 bases. The CDR3 covers 15 residues. The V end was cut by 5 bases, the J end by 4 bases, with 14 bases between. DNA of the CDR3: TGTGCCAGCAGTCCATGGGACCAAATTAATGAAAAACTGTTTTTT. Translated: CASSPWDQINEKLFF.

V gene TRBV20-1 combines with J gene TRBJ2-1, with TRBD1 matching over 7 bases. TRBJ2-5 explains the end of the DNA better; the J call may be wrong. In germline, CDR1 is DFQATT, CDR2 SNEGSKA (reference sequence). The CDR3 spans 15 residues. The CDR3 DNA reads as TGCAGTGCTGCCCGACAGGGTAGTCGGGCAGAGACCCAGTACTTC. Translation gives CSAARQGSRAETQYF.

This clonotype turned up a few times. The V and J genes are TRBV4-3 and TRBJ2-7; no clear D gene. Germline V gene sequence: CDR1 LGHNA, CDR2 YSLEER. The CDR3 runs 15 residues. The V and J ends lost 0 bases and 3 bases respectively, with 12 bases between them. CDR3 in DNA: TGCGCCAGCAGCCAAGATCGGTCACCAAACTACGAGCAGTACTTC. This translates into CASSQDRSPNYEQYF.

CDR3 sequence (DNA): TGTGCCAGCAGAGGGACTAGCGGTCGTACCGGGGAGCTGTTTTTT. Encoded protein: CASRGTSGRTGELFF. This sequence joins TRBV3-1 and TRBJ2-2, with 11 bases that match TRBD2. The junction had 5 bases not matched to a gene; V was cut back by 6 bases and J by 5 bases. The germline V gene has CDR1 LGHDT and CDR2 YNNKEL (reference sequence). The CDR3 consists of 15 residues.

The chain combines TRBV4-1 with TRBJ2-5; D remains ambiguous. The J call may be mistaken, given a closer DNA end match to TRBJ2-7. Germline loops: CDR1 MGHRA, CDR2 YSYEKL. The CDR3 sequence is 13 residues long. The CDR3 coding sequence is TGCGCCAGCAGCCAGGGGTTTGGCTACGAGCAGTACTTC. Translated, it gives CASSQGFGYEQYF.

The chain uses TRBV29-1 and TRBJ2-5; 10 nucleotides line up with TRBD2. After removal of 7 bases from V and 8 bases from J, the junction contained 16 bases not matched to a gene. The CDR3 spans 15 residues. CDR1 SQVTM and CDR2 ANQGSEA come from the germline V gene. The CDR3 region has the DNA TGCAGCGCGATTCAAGCGGGAGGGCTCGGGACAACCCAGTACTTC. Translated: CSAIQAGGLGTTQYF.

This clonotype appeared a few times. This chain uses TRBV28 with TRBJ2-3; no reliable D call. V lost 6 bases and J 1 base, leaving 11 bases between the germline ends. This CDR3 has 14 amino acids. The germline V gene encodes CDR1 MDHEN and CDR2 SYDVKM. Here the CDR3 DNA reads TGTGCCAGCAGCCCCCGCCTAGGCACAGATACGCAGTATTTT. It is translated as CASSPRLGTDTQYF.

This clonotype was detected only a few times. The chain links TRBV20-1 to TRBJ2-5; 12 bases match TRBD2. The tail of the sequence fits TRBJ2-1 better, so the J call may be wrong. This CDR3 spans 14 amino acids. Germline values: CDR1 DFQATT, CDR2 SNEGSKA (reference sequence). The CDR3 coding sequence is TGCAGGGCGACTAGCGGGAGTACTTACAATGAGCAGTTCTTC. Translated, it gives CRATSGSTYNEQFF.

This clonotype was counted between two and nine times. The chain uses TRBV7-9 and TRBJ2-7; D is perhaps TRBD1 (6 bases). Trimming took off 7 bases at V and 11 bases at J, with 18 bases between the two ends. The length of the CDR3 is 12 residues. Germline values: CDR1 SEHNR, CDR2 FQNEAQ (reference sequence). CDR3 protein: CASTKGAGEKYF. The CDR3 DNA follows: TGTGCCAGCACCAAAGGTGCAGGGGAGAAGTACTTC.

The chain recombines TRBV6-5 with TRBJ2-3; 8 bases align to TRBD1. The V gene's germline CDR1 is MNHEY and CDR2 SVGAGI. Trimming at V came to 2 bases and at J to 5 bases, leaving 9 bases not matched to a gene. The CDR3 is 16 amino acids. The CDR3 sequence: CASSYGSRGRGDTQYF. In nucleotides, the CDR3 is TGTGCCAGCAGTTACGGGAGCAGGGGGCGGGGAGATACGCAGTATTTT.

A few counts support this clonotype. The CDR3, as DNA: TGTGCCAGCAGCCGAGTTCAGGGCTCTGGAAACACCATATATTTT. Its translation is CASSRVQGSGNTIYF. The chain has TRBV5-5 and TRBJ1-3; the D gene is possibly TRBD1 (5 bases). Trimming took 4 bases from V and 0 from J, leaving 11 bases between them. The CDR3 runs to 15 residues. The germline V gene has CDR1 SGHKS and CDR2 YYEKEE (reference sequence).

This clonotype was detected a few times. This chain links TRBV20-1 with TRBJ2-2; D is possibly TRBD1 (5 bases). Germline assignment: CDR1 DFQATT and CDR2 SNEGSKA (reference sequence). Trimming took off 3 bases at V and 6 bases at J, with 17 bases between the two ends. The CDR3 runs 15 residues. CDR3 sequence reads: CSASGQGVFAGELFF. CDR3 DNA: TGCAGTGCTAGTGGTCAGGGCGTATTTGCCGGGGAGCTGTTTTTT.

The CDR3 DNA follows: TGCGCCAGCAGCTTGGCCACAGGAAAAGGCTACGAGCAGTACTTC. It is translated as CASSLATGKGYEQYF. This chain joins TRBV5-1 and TRBJ2-7; tentative D call: TRBD1 (5 bases). The V gene's germline CDR1 is SGHRS and CDR2 YFSETQ. Between the trimmed V and J ends, which lost 0 bases and 3 bases, there was a span of 13 bases. The CDR3 contains 15 residues.

This chain uses TRBV29-1 with TRBJ2-7, with D hard to call. The CDR3 is made up of 11 amino acids. Trimming stripped 4 bases from V and 2 bases from J, with 6 bases between. Germline assignment: CDR1 SQVTM and CDR2 ANQGSEA. The DNA of the CDR3 is TGCAGCGTTGGGAATACCTACGAGCAGTACTTC. It specifies CSVGNTYEQYF.

The chain uses TRBV7-9 and TRBJ2-5, with 9 bases fitting TRBD1. TRBJ2-1 matches the DNA end more closely, so the J call is doubtful. Looked up from germline, CDR1 is SEHNR and CDR2 is FQNEAQ (reference sequence). The CDR3 has 14 residues. The DNA of the CDR3 is TGTGCCAGCAGCTCCCGGGACAGGGCCTATGAGCAGTTCTTC. It specifies CASSSRDRAYEQFF.